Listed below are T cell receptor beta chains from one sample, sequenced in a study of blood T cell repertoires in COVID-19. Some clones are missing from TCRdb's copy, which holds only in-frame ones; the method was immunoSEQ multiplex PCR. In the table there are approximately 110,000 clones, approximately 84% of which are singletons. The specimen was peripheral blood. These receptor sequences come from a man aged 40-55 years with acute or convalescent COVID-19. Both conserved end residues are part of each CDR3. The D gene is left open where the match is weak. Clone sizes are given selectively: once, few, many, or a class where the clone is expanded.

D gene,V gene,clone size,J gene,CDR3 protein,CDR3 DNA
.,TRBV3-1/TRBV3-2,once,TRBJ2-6,CASSPPGGRTFSGANVLTF,TGTGCCAGCAGCCCTCCCGGTGGACGGACTTTCTCTGGGGCCAACGTCCTGACTTTC
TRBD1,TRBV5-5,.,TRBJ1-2,CASSLRTGEGYTF,TGTGCCAGCAGCCTTCGGACAGGGGAAGGCTACACCTTC
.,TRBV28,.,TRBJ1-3,CASSLGGVLDTIYF,TGTGCCAGCAGTTTAGGCGGGGTTTTGGACACCATATATTTT
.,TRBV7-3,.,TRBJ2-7,CASSPEGGRTYEQYF,TGTGCCAGCAGTCCGGAGGGGGGGAGAACCTACGAGCAGTACTTC
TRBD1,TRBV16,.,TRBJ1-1,CAWGQEGRNTEAFF,TGTGCCTGGGGACAGGAGGGTAGGAACACTGAAGCTTTCTTT
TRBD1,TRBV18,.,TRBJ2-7,CASSPRVRGQSYEQYF,TGTGCCAGCTCACCCCGGGTGAGGGGGCAATCCTACGAGCAGTACTTC
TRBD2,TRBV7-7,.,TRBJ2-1,CASSLRLADSYNEQFF,TGTGCTAGCAGCTTGAGACTAGCGGACTCCTACAATGAGCAGTTCTTC
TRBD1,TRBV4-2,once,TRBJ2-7,CASSQAPGQGNEQYF,TGTGCCAGCAGCCAAGCGCCGGGACAGGGCAACGAGCAGTACTTC
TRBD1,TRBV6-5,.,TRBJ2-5,CASSFPDRGPQETQYF,TGTGCCAGCAGTTTCCCGGACAGGGGGCCTCAGGAGACCCAGTACTTC
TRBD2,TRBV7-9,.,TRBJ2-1,CASSLGSGDNEQFF,TGTGCCAGCAGCTTAGGAAGCGGGGACAATGAGCAGTTCTTC
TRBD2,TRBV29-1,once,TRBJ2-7,CSVEGMGLAGNYEQYF,TGCAGCGTTGAGGGTATGGGACTAGCGGGGAACTACGAGCAGTACTTC
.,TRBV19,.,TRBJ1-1,CASSIWGGTEAFF,TGTGCCAGTAGTATATGGGGGGGCACTGAAGCTTTCTTT
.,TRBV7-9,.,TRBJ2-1,CASSLGSDEQFF,TGTGCCAGCAGCTTAGGTAGCGATGAGCAGTTCTTC
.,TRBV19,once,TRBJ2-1,CASSIGQSFYNEQFF,TGTGCCAGTAGTATTGGACAGTCTTTCTACAATGAGCAGTTCTTC
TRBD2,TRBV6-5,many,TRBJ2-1,CASSYSLAGERNEQFF,TGTGCCAGCAGTTACTCACTAGCGGGAGAGCGTAATGAGCAGTTCTTC
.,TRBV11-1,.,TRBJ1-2,CASSLAGDGYTF,TGTGCCAGCAGCTTAGCAGGGGATGGCTACACCTTC
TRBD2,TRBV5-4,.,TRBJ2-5,CASSSGTSVETQYF,TGTGCCAGCAGCTCCGGGACTAGCGTTGAGACCCAGTACTTC
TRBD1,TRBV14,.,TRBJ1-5,CASSHKVILDRSNQPQHF,TGTGCCAGCAGCCACAAAGTCATTTTGGACAGGTCTAATCAGCCCCAGCATTTT
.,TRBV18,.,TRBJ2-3,CASSPSQREDTQYF,TGTGCCAGCTCACCCTCACAAAGGGAGGATACGCAGTATTTT
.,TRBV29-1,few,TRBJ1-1,CSVEFGNTEAFF,TGCAGCGTTGAATTCGGGAACACTGAAGCTTTCTTT
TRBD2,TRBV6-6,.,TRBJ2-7,CASSRSGERERHEQYF,TGTGCCAGCAGCCGCTCCGGGGAGCGGGAGAGGCACGAGCAGTACTTC
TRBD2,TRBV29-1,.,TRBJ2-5,CSVDGGSWETQYF,TGCAGCGTTGATGGCGGGAGTTGGGAGACCCAGTACTTC
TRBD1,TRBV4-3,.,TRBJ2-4,CASSQPGDSKNIQYF,TGCGCCAGCAGCCAACCCGGGGACAGCAAAAACATTCAGTACTTC
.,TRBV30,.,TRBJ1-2,CAGEGGGYGYTF,TGTGCCGGAGAGGGAGGGGGCTATGGCTACACCTTC
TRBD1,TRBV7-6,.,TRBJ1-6,CASSFRRTGGTNSPLHF,TGTGCCAGCAGCTTTAGAAGGACAGGGGGGACTAATTCACCCCTCCACTTT
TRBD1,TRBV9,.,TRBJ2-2,CASSVVADRGSTGELFF,TGTGCCAGCAGCGTAGTTGCGGACAGGGGATCCACCGGGGAGCTGTTTTTT
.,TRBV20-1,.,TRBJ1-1,CSARGPTEAFF,TGCAGTGCTAGGGGGCCAACTGAAGCTTTCTTT
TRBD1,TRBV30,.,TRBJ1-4,CAWSWGQGHEKLFF,TGTGCCTGGAGTTGGGGACAGGGGCATGAAAAACTGTTTTTT
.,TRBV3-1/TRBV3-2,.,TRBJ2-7,CASSLRGTAQQYEQYF,TGTGCCAGCAGCCTTCGGGGGACAGCACAACAATACGAGCAGTACTTC
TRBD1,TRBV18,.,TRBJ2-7,CASSLGQGTYEQYF,TGTGCCAGCTCGCTAGGACAGGGCACCTACGAGCAGTACTTC
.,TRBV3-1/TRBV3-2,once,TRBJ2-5,CASSQDPGVRSETQYF,TGTGCCAGCAGCCAAGATCCAGGGGTAAGATCAGAGACCCAGTACTTC
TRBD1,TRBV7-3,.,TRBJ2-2,CASSMLGTGTGELFF,TGTGCCAGCAGCATGTTAGGGACAGGGACCGGGGAGCTGTTTTTT
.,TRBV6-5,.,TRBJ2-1,CASSPLVRDEQFF,TGTGCCAGCAGTCCGCTCGTGAGAGATGAGCAGTTCTTC
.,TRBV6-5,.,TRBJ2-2,CASSYEVPGELFF,TGTGCCAGCAGTTACGAGGTACCAGGGGAGCTGTTTTTT
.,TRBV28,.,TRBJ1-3,CASTFPGAPGNTIYF,TGTGCCAGCACTTTCCCAGGGGCTCCTGGAAACACCATATATTTT
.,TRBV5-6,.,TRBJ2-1,CASSLEPGGLYNEQFF,TGTGCCAGCAGCTTGGAACCAGGCGGGCTGTACAATGAGCAGTTCTTC
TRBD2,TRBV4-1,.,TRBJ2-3,CASSQVGGRAPDTQYF,TGCGCCAGCAGCCAAGTCGGGGGGAGAGCCCCAGATACGCAGTATTTT
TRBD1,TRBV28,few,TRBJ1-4,CASSLGTGAGEKLFF,TGTGCCAGCAGTTTGGGGACAGGGGCGGGTGAAAAACTGTTTTTT
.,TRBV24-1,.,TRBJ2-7,CATSDSGTTYEQYF,TGTGCCACCAGTGATTCCGGGACAACCTACGAGCAGTACTTC
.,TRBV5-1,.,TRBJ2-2,CASSSGSATGELFF,TGCGCCAGCAGCTCAGGATCGGCCACCGGGGAGCTGTTTTTT